This T cell receptor beta chain derives from a study of shared clonotypes between healthy human individuals. The study, taken as a whole, reports: The naive CD4 repertoires of a handful of donors were compared, and approximately 4.5% of clonotypes were shared. Sampling used blood alone; tissue repertoires probably differ.

As concerns this clone: Its antigen is not identified.

As handled by the study authors: Filtering of immunoSEQ junctional sequences could not match full-length read filtering. Data came from immunoSEQ multiplex PCR; TCRdb stores just in-frame clones and leaves some out. V, J and clone size were drawn from that table, and D and trimming were deduced from the DNA. The data show 2 million to 3 million clones, over 85% seen once. Germline CDR1 SGHNT, CDR2 YYREEE (reference sequence). CDR3 length: 16 residues. V was pared by 3 bases and J by 2 bases, with 6 bases of the junction left unmatched. A CD45RA-negative memory subset and a CD45RA+ naive subset were separated from the CD4+ cells.

The sample comprised naive CD4+ T cells from PBMCs. Described subset: CD45RA+ positively selected. This rearrangement joins TRBV5-4 to TRBJ2-1, with 9 bases aligning to TRBD2. The receptor comes from a man between 18 and 35 years old in good health. Some clones in this sample may be carry-over from other donors' samples. The CDR3 protein is CASSSKSSGTYNEQFF. As DNA, the CDR3 is TGTGCCAGCAGCTCAAAGTCTAGCGGGACCTACAATGAGCAGTTCTTC.